This T cell receptor (beta chain) emerged from a study of blood T cell repertoires in COVID-19. For the study at large: Both acute and convalescent COVID-19 samples were obtained from the United States, Italy and Spain.

TCRdb's copy holds only in-frame clones and misses some; the assay was immunoSEQ multiplex PCR. The table lists just under 250,000 clones, approximately 83% of them singletons. In germline, CDR1 is LGHDT, CDR2 YNNKEL (reference sequence). V lost 0 bases, J lost 1 base, and 12 bases lay in between. This CDR3 contains 16 residues. As concerns this clone: The sample carries other DNA sequences with the same CDR3.

V and J are TRBV3-1 (or the pseudogene TRBV3-2) and TRBJ1-2; the D gene is possibly TRBD1 (5 bases). The clonotype comes from a woman aged 30 to 39 who had recovered from COVID-19. The specimen sequenced was peripheral blood. The CDR3 nucleotides read TGTGCCAGCAGCCAAGAAGGTGACAGAAGTAACTATGGCTACACCTTC. The encoded protein is CASSQEGDRSNYGYTF.